Each of the 10 T cell receptor beta chains below was sequenced from the same sample in a study of vaccination effects on CD4 cells after COVID-19. TCRdb's copy holds only in-frame clones and misses some; the assay was immunoSEQ multiplex PCR. This sample yields about 24,000 clones, of which approximately 80% are seen a single time; roughly 6% belongs to the top ten. What these receptors recognize is not known. CD4+ T cells specific for antigen were expanded with viral peptide pools by the ViraFEST assay before sequencing. Isolating CD4+ T cells followed 9 to 11 days of culture. Subjects were given two BNT162b2 or mRNA-1273 vaccine doses. Source: CD4+ T cells from PBMCs cultured with SARS-CoV-2 spike peptides, taken after COVID-19 vaccination. Receptor source: a human donor who received a COVID-19 vaccine. Some clones in this sample may be carry-over from other donors' samples.

The count of this clone is one. V and J are TRBV7-3 and TRBJ2-3; weak D call: TRBD1 (7 bases). The V end was cut by 4 bases, the J end by 6 bases, with 11 bases between. The CDR3 extends over 13 amino acids. The V gene's germline CDR1 is SGHTA and CDR2 FQGTGA. The CDR3 nucleotides read TGTGCCAGCAGCTCGCAGGGGGGTGATACGCAGTATTTT. Translating gives CASSSQGGDTQYF.

The CDR3: CASSPGQVSNQPQHF. CDR3 coding DNA: TGTGCCAGCTCACCCGGACAGGTTAGCAATCAGCCCCAGCATTTT. The chain uses TRBV18 and TRBJ1-5, with TRBD1 matching 7 bases. Germline CDR1 is KGHSH and CDR2 is LQKENI. The CDR3 length is 15 residues. V trimming: 3 bases; J trimming: 0 bases; junction bases outside the gene matches: 2.

The J gene is TRBJ1-2, the V gene TRBV7-2; 7 bases are shared with TRBD1. Germline assignment: CDR1 SGHTA and CDR2 FQGNSA. The CDR3 totals 13 residues. The ends lost 4 bases at V and 5 bases at J; junction bases unmatched: 4. The CDR3 sequence: CASSSGQLYGYTF. The CDR3 DNA follows: TGTGCCAGCAGCTCGGGACAGCTATATGGCTACACCTTC.

The CDR3 here is CASSLDVNYGYTF. CDR3 DNA: TGTGCCAGCAGTTTAGATGTTAACTATGGCTACACCTTC. J is TRBJ1-2 and V is TRBV28; D is uncertain. The V gene lost 2 bases and the J gene lost 1 base, with 5 bases spanning the gap. Germline CDR1 MDHEN, CDR2 SYDVKM. This CDR3 has 13 residues.

CDR3 nucleotides: TGTGCCAGCAGCCCCGACGGGGGAACTGAAGCTTTCTTT. It codes for CASSPDGGTEAFF. The chain links TRBV25-1 to TRBJ1-1; D is perhaps TRBD1 (5 bases). The V and J ends lost 6 bases and 5 bases respectively, with 13 bases between them. Germline loops: CDR1 MGHDK, CDR2 SYGVNS. There are 13 residues in the CDR3.

This sequence joins TRBV20-1 and TRBJ1-5; weak D call: TRBD1 (5 bases). The CDR3 sequence is 14 residues long. Germline V CDR1 and CDR2: DFQATT, SNEGSKA (reference sequence). V lost 3 bases and J lost 0, with 9 bases in between. The CDR3 sequence is CSASRGDSNQPQHF. CDR3 bases: TGCAGTGCTAGTCGGGGGGATAGCAATCAGCCCCAGCATTTT.

J is TRBJ2-1 and V is TRBV2; no clear D gene. Germline V gene data show CDR1 as SNHLY and CDR2 as FYNNEI. Trimming shortened V by 6 bases and J by 7 bases, and 19 bases separated the two germline ends. There are 15 residues in the CDR3. The DNA of the CDR3 is TGTGCCAGCAGGGCGAGAAGGGCGCGCGAAAATGAGCAGTTCTTC. This gives the protein CASRARRARENEQFF.

The chain couples TRBV18 to TRBJ2-3; a possible D gene is TRBD2 (6 bases). V was trimmed by 3 bases and J by 0 bases, leaving 7 bases between them. Germline assignment: CDR1 KGHSH and CDR2 LQKENI. This CDR3 comprises 14 residues. CDR3: CASSPGTSTDTQYF. As DNA, the CDR3 is TGTGCCAGCTCACCGGGGACTAGCACAGATACGCAGTATTTT.

This clone is judged medium-sized (0.01 to 0.1%). The rearrangement uses TRBV5-4 and TRBJ2-7, with 11 bases that match TRBD1. Germline loops: CDR1 SGHNT, CDR2 YYREEE (reference sequence). The trim removed 1 base at V and 9 bases at J, leaving 12 bases unmatched. There are 16 residues in the CDR3. Here the CDR3 reads CASSLKSDRGRILQYV. In DNA form, the CDR3 reads TGTGCCAGCAGCTTGAAGTCGGACAGGGGGCGAATCCTGCAGTACGTC.

V gene TRBV18 combines with J gene TRBJ1-1; no reliable D call. Between the trimmed V and J ends, which lost 5 bases and 4 bases, there was a span of 11 bases. Germline-derived CDR1 and CDR2 are KGHSH and LQKENI. The length of the CDR3 is 13 residues. The CDR3 loop is CASSGDRGTEAFF. The DNA of the CDR3 is TGTGCCAGCTCAGGGGATCGGGGCACTGAAGCTTTCTTT. Together with reference TRBV18 and TRBJ1-1, the CDR3 gives the full variable domain: NAGVMQNPRHLVRRRGQEARLRCSPMKGHSHVYWYRQLPEEGLKFMVYLQKENIIDESGMPKERFSAEFPKEGPSILRIQQVVRGDSAAYFCASSGDRGTEAFFGQGTRLTVV.